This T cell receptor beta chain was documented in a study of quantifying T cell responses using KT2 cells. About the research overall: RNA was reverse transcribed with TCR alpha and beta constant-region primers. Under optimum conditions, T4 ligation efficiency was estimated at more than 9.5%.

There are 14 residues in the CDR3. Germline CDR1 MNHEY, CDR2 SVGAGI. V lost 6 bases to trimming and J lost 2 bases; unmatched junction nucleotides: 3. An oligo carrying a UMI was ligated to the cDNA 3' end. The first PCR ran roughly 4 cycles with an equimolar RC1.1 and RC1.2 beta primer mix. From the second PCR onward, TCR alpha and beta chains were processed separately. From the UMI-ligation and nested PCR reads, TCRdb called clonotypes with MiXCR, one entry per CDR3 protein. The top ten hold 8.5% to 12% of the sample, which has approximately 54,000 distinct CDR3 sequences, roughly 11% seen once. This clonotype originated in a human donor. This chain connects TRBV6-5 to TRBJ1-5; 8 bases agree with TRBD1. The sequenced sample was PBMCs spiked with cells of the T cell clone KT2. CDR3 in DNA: TGTGCCAGCAGCACGACAGGGGGCAATCAGCCCCAGCATTTT. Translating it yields CASSTTGGNQPQHF.